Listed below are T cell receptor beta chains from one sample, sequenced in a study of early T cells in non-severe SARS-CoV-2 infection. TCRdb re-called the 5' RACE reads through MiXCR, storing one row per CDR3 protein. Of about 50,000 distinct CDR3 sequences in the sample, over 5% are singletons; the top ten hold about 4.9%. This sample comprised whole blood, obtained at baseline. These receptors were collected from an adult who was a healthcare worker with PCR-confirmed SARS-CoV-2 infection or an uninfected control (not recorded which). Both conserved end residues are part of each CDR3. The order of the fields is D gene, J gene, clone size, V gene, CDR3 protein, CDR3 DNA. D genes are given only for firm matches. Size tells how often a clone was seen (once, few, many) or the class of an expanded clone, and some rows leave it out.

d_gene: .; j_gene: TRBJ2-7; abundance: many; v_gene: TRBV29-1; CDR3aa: CSGLTPPYEQYF; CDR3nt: TGCAGCGGTTTGACACCCCCCTACGAGCAGTACTTC
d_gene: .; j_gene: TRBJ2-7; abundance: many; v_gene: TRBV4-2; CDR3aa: CASSPGPSYEQYF; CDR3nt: TGTGCCAGCAGCCCGGGGCCCTCCTACGAGCAGTACTTC
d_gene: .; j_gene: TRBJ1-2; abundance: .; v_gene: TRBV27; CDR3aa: CASSFSGEDGYTF; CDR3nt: TGTGCCAGCAGTTTTTCCGGGGAAGATGGCTACACCTTC
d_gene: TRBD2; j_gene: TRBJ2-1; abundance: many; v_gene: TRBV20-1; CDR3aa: CSARDLAGGWDEQFF; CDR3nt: TGCAGTGCTAGAGATCTTGCGGGAGGCTGGGATGAGCAGTTCTTC
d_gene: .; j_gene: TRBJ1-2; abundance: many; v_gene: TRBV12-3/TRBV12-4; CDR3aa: CASSPAGYYGYTF; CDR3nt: TGTGCCAGCAGTCCCGCCGGGTACTATGGCTACACCTTC
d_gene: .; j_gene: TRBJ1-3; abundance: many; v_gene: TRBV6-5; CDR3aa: CASLSSGNTIYF; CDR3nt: TGTGCCAGCCTGAGCTCTGGAAACACCATATATTTT
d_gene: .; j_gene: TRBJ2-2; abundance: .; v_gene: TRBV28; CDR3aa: CASSFEGAGELFF; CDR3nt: TGTGCCAGCAGTTTTGAGGGAGCCGGGGAGCTGTTTTTT
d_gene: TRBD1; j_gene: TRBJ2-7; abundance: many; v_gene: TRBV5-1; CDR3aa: CASSFRTGGEQYF; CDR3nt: TGCGCCAGCAGCTTCAGGACAGGGGGCGAGCAGTACTTC
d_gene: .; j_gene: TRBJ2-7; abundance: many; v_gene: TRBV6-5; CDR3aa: CASKSSYEQYF; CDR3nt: TGTGCCAGCAAAAGCTCCTACGAGCAGTACTTC
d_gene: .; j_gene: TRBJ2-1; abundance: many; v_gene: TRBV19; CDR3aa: CASSASGWGAEQFF; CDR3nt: TGTGCCAGTAGTGCTTCCGGGTGGGGGGCTGAGCAGTTCTTC
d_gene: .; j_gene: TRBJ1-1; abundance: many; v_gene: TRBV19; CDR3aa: CASSIQGTGNTEAFF; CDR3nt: TGTGCCAGTAGTATCCAGGGGACCGGGAACACTGAAGCTTTCTTT
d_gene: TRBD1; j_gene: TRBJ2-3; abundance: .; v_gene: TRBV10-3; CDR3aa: CAISDRTGGGTDTQYF; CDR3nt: TGTGCCATCAGTGACCGGACAGGGGGCGGCACAGATACGCAGTATTTT
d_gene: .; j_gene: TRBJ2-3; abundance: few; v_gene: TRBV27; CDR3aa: CASSKRAMSTDTQYF; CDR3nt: TGTGCCAGCTCTAAGCGGGCCATGAGCACAGATACGCAGTATTTT
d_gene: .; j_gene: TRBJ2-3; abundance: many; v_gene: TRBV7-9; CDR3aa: CASSETGDTQYF; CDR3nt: TGTGCCAGCAGCGAAACAGGGGATACGCAGTATTTT
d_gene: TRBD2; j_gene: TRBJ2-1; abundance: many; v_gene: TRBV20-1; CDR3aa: CSVSRTSGTYNEQFF; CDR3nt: TGCAGTGTCTCCCGGACTAGCGGAACATACAATGAGCAGTTCTTC
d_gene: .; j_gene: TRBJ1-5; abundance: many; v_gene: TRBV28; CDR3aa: CASSLGGLGNQPQHF; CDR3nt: TGTGCCAGCAGTTTAGGGGGCTTGGGCAATCAGCCCCAGCATTTT
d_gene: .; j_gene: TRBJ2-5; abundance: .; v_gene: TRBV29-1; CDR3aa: CSGVGDAQETQYF; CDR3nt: TGCAGCGGCGTGGGGGACGCCCAAGAGACCCAGTACTTC
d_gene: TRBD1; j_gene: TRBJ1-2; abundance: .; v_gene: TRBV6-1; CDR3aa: CASSEADRGGYGYTF; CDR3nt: TGTGCCAGCAGTGAAGCCGACAGGGGAGGCTATGGCTACACCTTC
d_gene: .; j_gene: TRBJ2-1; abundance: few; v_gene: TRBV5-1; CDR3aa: CASSLYESSYNEQFF; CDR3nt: TGCGCCAGCAGCTTGTACGAAAGCTCCTACAATGAGCAGTTCTTC
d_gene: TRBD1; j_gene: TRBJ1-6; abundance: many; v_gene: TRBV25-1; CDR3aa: CASSAYRGDGSPLHF; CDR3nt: TGTGCCAGCAGTGCGTACAGGGGCGACGGTTCACCCCTCCACTTT
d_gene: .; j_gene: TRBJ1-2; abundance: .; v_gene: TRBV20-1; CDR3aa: CSAETGTDPYGYTF; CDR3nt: TGCAGTGCGGAAACCGGGACGGACCCCTATGGCTACACCTTC
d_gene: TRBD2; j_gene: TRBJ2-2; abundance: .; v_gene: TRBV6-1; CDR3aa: CASSWTSGRGELFF; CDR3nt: TGTGCCAGCAGTTGGACTAGCGGGAGAGGGGAGCTGTTTTTT